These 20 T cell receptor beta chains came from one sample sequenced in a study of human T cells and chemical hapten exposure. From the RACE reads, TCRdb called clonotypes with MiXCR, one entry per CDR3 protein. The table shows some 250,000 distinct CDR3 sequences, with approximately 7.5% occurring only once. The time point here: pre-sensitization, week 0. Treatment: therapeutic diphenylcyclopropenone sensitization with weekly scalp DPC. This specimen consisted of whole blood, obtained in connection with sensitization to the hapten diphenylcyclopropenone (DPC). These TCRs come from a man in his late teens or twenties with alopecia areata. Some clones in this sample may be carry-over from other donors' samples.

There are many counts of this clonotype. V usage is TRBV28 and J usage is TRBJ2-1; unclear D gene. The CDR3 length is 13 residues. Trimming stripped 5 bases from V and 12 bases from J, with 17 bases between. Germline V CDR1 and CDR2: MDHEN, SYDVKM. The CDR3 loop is CASSLGSLKWQFF. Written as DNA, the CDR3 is TGTGCCAGCAGTCTTGGGTCATTGAAATGGCAGTTCTTC.

The CDR3 protein is CASGFWVTSKNIQYF. In DNA, the CDR3 is TGTGCCAGCGGTTTTTGGGTAACCTCCAAAAACATTCAGTACTTC. The chain carries TRBV2 and TRBJ2-4; D uncertain. V was pared by 8 bases and J by 2 bases, with 16 bases between. Germline V gene data show CDR1 as SNHLY and CDR2 as FYNNEI. The CDR3 covers 15 residues. The full variable domain, its missing parts supplied by reference TRBV2 and TRBJ2-4, is EPEVTQTPSHQVTQMGQEVILRCVPISNHLYFYWYRQILGQKVEFLVSFYNNEISEKSEIFDDQFSVERPDGSNFTLKIRSTKLEDSAMYFCASGFWVTSKNIQYFGAGTRLSVL.

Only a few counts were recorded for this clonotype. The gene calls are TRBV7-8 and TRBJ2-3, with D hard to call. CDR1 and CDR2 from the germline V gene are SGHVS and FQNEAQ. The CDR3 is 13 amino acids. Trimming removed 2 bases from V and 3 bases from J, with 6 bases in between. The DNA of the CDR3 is TGTGCCAGCAGCTTATCGGAAACAGATACGCAGTATTTT. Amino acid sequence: CASSLSETDTQYF.

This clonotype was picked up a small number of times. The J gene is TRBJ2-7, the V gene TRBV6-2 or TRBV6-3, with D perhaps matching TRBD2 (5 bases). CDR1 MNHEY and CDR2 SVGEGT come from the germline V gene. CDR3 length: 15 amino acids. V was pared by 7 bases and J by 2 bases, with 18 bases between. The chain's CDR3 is CASTPLASRTYEQYF. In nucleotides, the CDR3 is TGTGCCAGCACCCCGCTGGCTAGCAGAACCTACGAGCAGTACTTC.

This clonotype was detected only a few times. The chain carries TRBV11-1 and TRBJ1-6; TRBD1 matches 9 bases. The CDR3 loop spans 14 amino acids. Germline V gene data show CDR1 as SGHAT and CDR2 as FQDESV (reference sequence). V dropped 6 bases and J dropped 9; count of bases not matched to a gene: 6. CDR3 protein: CASRLGQGSSPLHF. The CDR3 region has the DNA TGTGCCAGCAGACTGGGACAGGGCTCTTCACCCCTCCACTTT.

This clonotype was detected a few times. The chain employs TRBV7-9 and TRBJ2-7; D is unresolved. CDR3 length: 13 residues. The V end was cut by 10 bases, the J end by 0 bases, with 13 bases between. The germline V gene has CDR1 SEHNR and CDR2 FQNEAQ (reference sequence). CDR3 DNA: TGTGCCACCACCCCCTACCGCTCCTACGAGCAGTACGTC. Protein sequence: CATTPYRSYEQYV.

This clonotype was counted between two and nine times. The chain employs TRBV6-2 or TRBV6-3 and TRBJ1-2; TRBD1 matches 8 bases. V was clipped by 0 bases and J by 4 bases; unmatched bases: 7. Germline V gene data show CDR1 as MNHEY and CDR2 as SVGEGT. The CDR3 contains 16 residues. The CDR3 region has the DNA TGTGCCAGCAGTTACTCGAGAGACAGGGGAGGCTATGGCTACACCTTC. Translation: CASSYSRDRGGYGYTF.

CDR3: CASSYRDKNTEAFF. CDR3 in DNA: TGTGCCAGCAGCTACCGGGACAAGAACACTGAAGCTTTCTTT. The chain couples TRBV7-9 to TRBJ1-1; possibly TRBD1 for D (6 bases). In germline, CDR1 is SEHNR, CDR2 FQNEAQ (reference sequence). V lost 4 bases and J 1 base, leaving 10 bases between the germline ends. This CDR3 comprises 14 residues.

The CDR3 loop reads CASSLAVHQETQYF. CDR3 nucleotide sequence: TGCGCCAGCAGCTTGGCTGTCCATCAAGAGACCCAGTACTTC. This rearrangement joins TRBV5-1 to TRBJ2-5; D not certain. The germline V and J ends were trimmed by 0 bases and 2 bases, with 8 bases remaining between them. This CDR3 contains 14 residues. CDR1 SGHRS and CDR2 YFSETQ come from the germline V gene.

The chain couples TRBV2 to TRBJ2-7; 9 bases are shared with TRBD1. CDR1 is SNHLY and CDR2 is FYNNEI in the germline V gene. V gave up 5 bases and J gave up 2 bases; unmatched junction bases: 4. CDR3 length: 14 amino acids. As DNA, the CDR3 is TGTGCCAGCAGTCCCACAGGGGGCCCCTACGAGCAGTACTTC. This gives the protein CASSPTGGPYEQYF.

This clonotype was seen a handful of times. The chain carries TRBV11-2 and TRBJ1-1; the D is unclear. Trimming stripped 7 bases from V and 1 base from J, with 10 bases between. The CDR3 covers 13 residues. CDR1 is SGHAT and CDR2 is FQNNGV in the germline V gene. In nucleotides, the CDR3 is TGTGCCAGCAAGGCCCAGGCGAACACTGAAGCTTTCTTT. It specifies CASKAQANTEAFF.

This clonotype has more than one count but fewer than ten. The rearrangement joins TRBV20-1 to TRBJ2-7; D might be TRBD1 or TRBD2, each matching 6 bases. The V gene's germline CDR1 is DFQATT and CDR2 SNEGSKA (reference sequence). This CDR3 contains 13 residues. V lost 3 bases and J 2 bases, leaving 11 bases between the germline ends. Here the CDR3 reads CSASGGRAYEQYF. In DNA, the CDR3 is TGCAGTGCTAGCGGGGGCCGAGCCTACGAGCAGTACTTC.

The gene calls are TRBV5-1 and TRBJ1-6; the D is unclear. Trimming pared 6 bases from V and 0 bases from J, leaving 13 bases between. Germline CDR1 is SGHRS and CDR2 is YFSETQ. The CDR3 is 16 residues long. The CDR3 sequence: CASNPAGSSYNSPLHF. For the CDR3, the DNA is TGCGCCAGCAACCCGGCCGGGAGCTCCTATAATTCACCCCTCCACTTT.

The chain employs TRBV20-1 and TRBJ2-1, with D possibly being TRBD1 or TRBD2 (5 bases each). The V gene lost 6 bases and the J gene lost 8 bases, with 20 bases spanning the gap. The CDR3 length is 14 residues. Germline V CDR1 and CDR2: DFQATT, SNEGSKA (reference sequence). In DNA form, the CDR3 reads TGCAGTGCCTGGACGGGACCCCCGGGTGATGAGCAGTTCTTC. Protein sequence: CSAWTGPPGDEQFF.

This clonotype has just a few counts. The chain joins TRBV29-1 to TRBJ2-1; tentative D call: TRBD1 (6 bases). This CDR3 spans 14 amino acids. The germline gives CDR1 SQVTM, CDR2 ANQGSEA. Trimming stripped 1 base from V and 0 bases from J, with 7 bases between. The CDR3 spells CSVEGGHSYNEQFF. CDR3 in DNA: TGCAGCGTTGAAGGGGGGCACTCCTACAATGAGCAGTTCTTC.

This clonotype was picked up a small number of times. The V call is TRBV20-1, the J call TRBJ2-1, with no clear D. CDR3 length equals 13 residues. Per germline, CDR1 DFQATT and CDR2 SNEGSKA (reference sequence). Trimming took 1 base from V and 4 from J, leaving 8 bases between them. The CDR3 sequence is CSARVPGYNEQFF. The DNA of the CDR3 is TGCAGTGCTAGAGTGCCGGGTTACAATGAGCAGTTCTTC.

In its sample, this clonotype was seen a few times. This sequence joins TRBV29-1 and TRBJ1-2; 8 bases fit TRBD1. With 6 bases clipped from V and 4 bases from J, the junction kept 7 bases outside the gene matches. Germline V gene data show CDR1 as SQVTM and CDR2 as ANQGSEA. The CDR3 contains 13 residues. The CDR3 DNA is TGCAGCGTCGAATCAGGGGGCGGCTATGGCTACACCTTC. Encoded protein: CSVESGGGYGYTF.

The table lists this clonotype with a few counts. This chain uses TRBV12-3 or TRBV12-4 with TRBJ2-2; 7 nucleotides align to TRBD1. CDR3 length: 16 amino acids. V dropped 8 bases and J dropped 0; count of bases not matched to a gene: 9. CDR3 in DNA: TGTGCCAGCGGAAAAACCGGGACAGCGAACACCGGGGAGCTGTTTTTT. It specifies CASGKTGTANTGELFF.

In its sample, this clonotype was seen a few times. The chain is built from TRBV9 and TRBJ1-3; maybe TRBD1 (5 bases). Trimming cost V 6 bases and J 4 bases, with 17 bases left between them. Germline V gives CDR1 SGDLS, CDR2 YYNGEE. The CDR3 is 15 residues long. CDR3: CASNHRGSVGNTIYF. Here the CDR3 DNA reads TGTGCCAGCAACCACCGGGGGTCGGTGGGAAACACCATATATTTT.

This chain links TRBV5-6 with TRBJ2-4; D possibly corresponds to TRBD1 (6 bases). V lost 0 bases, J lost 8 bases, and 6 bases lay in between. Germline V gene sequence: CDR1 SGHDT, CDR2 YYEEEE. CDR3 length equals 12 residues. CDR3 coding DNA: TGTGCCAGCAGCTTGGGGGGGCACATTCAGTACTTC. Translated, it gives CASSLGGHIQYF.